This T cell receptor beta chain was profiled in a study of T cell changes during pregnancy in multiple sclerosis. Generated by immunoSEQ multiplex PCR, the TCRdb table keeps only in-frame clones and is missing some. The table has around 39,000 clones, about nine tenths seen once. This CDR3 has 15 amino acids. With 6 bases clipped from V and 0 bases from J, the junction kept 5 bases outside the gene matches. Germline assignment: CDR1 MNHEY and CDR2 SMNVEV (reference sequence). This receptor was taken from a female donor with multiple sclerosis, enrolled in a pregnancy study. The chain carries TRBV27 and TRBJ2-1; TRBD2 agrees at 7 bases. The input for sequencing was CD8+ T cells from peripheral blood mononuclear cells, taken before pregnancy. This CDR3 reads CASRPGGSSYNEQFF. In nucleotides, the CDR3 is TGTGCCAGCAGGCCGGGGGGATCCTCCTACAATGAGCAGTTCTTC.